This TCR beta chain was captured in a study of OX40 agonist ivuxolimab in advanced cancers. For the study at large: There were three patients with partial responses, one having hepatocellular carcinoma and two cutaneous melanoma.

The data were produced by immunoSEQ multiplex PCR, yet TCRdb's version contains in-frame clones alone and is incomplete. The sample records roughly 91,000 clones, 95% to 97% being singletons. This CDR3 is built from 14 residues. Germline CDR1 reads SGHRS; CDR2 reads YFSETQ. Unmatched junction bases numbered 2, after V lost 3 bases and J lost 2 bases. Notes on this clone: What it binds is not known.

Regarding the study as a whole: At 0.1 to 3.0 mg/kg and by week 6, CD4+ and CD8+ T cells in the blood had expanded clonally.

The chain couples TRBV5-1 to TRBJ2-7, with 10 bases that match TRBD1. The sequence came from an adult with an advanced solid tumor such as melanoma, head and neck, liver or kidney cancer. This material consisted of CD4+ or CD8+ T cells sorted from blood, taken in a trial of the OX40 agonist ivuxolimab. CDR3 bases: TGCGCCAGCAGCTACGGACAGGGGGCCTACGAGCAGTACTTC. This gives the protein CASSYGQGAYEQYF.